Shown below are 8 T cell receptor beta chains from a single sample sequenced in a study of T cells after yellow fever vaccination (dated by TCRdb to the late 2010s). Taken with the paper, the label for treatment or condition translates to: live attenuated yellow fever vaccine strain. The library came from 5' RACE. The sequencer listed for this sample is Illumina HiSeq 2500. The public reads were reanalyzed by TCRdb: fastp trimming at Q25, MiXCR alignment, in-frame beta chains only. One record per CDR3 amino acid sequence lists the most common genes and DNA. The sample table shows thousands of distinct CDR3 sequences, and approximately 5.9% are seen once. The ten top clones hold roughly 57% of the sample. Sequences were derived from PBMCs, either bulk or a sorted T-cell subset (CD4+, CD8+, memory, or dextramer-sorted; not recorded which), sampled approximately 15 days after the first yellow fever vaccination. The receptors come from a young man who received the YFV17D yellow fever vaccine.

The table lists this clonotype with many counts. CDR3 in DNA: TGTGCCAGCAGCTTACTTAGCGACTCGACCCAGTACTTC. Its protein is CASSLLSDSTQYF. The rearrangement uses TRBV7-2 and TRBJ2-5; D is perhaps TRBD2 (5 bases). Trimming shortened V by 2 bases and J by 7 bases, and 11 bases separated the two germline ends. The CDR3 spans 13 residues. Germline CDR1 reads SGHTA; CDR2 reads FQGNSA.

This clonotype was recorded at least ten times. This chain links TRBV6-2 or TRBV6-3 with TRBJ2-7; 7 nucleotides line up with TRBD1. There are 16 residues in the CDR3. Germline values: CDR1 MNHEY, CDR2 SVGEGT. J was trimmed by 3 bases and V by 7 bases; bases with no gene match: 15. The CDR3 here is CASTLDGTDLGYEQYV. Here the CDR3 DNA reads TGTGCCAGCACCCTGGACGGGACAGACCTTGGCTACGAGCAGTACGTC.

This clonotype was found many times. This chain links TRBV5-4 with TRBJ2-7, with 7 bases aligning to TRBD2. The CDR3 is 14 residues long. CDR1 SGHNT and CDR2 YYREEE come from the germline V gene (reference sequence). Trimming at V came to 2 bases and at J to 0 bases, leaving 2 bases not matched to a gene. CDR3 nucleotides: TGTGCCAGCAGCTTTGGGACTACCTCCTACGAGCAGTACTTC. Residues: CASSFGTTSYEQYF.

This clonotype is termed medium-sized. V usage is TRBV29-1 and J usage is TRBJ2-2, with 11 bases aligning to TRBD1. From germline, CDR1 is SQVTM and CDR2 ANQGSEA. The CDR3 totals 14 residues. V trimming: 8 bases; J trimming: 4 bases; junction bases outside the gene matches: 6. In nucleotides, the CDR3 is TGCAGCATATCGGACAGGGGGCTCACCGGGGAGCTGTTTTTT. This codes for CSISDRGLTGELFF.

This clonotype was detected ten times or more. The rearrangement links TRBV6-5 to TRBJ2-3, with D possibly TRBD1 on 6 matching bases. Germline-derived CDR1 and CDR2 are MNHEY and SVGAGI. The CDR3 contains 16 residues. Trimming cost V 4 bases and J 2 bases, with 16 bases left between them. The CDR3 here is CASSFTQGFSTDTQYF. The CDR3 coding sequence is TGTGCCAGCAGTTTTACTCAGGGGTTCTCCACAGATACGCAGTATTTT.

Many counts were recorded for this clonotype. The chain links TRBV7-9 to TRBJ2-6, with D possibly being TRBD2 (5 bases). The V gene lost 1 base and the J gene lost 2 bases, with 12 bases spanning the gap. In germline, CDR1 is SEHNR, CDR2 FQNEAQ (reference sequence). The CDR3 totals 17 residues. Here the CDR3 DNA reads TGTGCCAGCAGCTTAGACGAGGGCCGAGCTGGGGCCAACGTCCTGACTTTC. Translating it yields CASSLDEGRAGANVLTF.

This clonotype was recorded many times. The J gene is TRBJ1-5, the V gene TRBV15, with D perhaps TRBD1 (6 bases). CDR3 length: 15 amino acids. V lost 3 bases to trimming and J lost 5 bases, with 14 bases between them. Germline values: CDR1 LNHNV, CDR2 YYDKDF (reference sequence). CDR3 coding DNA: TGTGCCACCAGCAGCCCACAGGGAGGGCATCAGCCCCAGCATTTT. Protein product: CATSSPQGGHQPQHF.

The rearrangement links TRBV4-2 to TRBJ2-3; a possible D gene is TRBD2 (7 bases). The CDR3 consists of 16 residues. From germline, CDR1 is LGHNA and CDR2 YNFKEQ. V was shortened by 7 bases and J by 2 bases, with 19 bases between the two germline ends. CDR3 bases: TGTGCCAGCAACCGAGGGGGGGGATGGCTCACAGATACGCAGTATTTT. Translation gives CASNRGGGWLTDTQYF.